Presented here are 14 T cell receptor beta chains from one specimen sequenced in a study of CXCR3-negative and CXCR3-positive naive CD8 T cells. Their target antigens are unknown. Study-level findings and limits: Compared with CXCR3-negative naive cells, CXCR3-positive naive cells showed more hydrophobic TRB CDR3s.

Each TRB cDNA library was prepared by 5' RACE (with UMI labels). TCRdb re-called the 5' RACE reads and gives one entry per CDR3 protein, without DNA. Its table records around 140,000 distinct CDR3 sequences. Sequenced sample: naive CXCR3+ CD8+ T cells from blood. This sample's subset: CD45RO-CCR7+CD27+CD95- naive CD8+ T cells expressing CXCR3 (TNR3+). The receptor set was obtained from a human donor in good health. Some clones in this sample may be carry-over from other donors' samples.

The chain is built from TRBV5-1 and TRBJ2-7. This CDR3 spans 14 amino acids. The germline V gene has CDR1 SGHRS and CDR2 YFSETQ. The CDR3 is CASSFETAVYEQYF.

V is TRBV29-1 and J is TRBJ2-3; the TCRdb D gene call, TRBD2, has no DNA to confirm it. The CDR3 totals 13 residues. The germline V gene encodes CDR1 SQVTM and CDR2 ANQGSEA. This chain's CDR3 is CSVGGGSTDTQYF.

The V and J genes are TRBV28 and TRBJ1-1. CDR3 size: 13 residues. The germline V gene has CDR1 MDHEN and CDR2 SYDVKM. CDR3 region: CASSYTEGTEAFF.

The CDR3: CASSRTSARTGTGELFF. The V and J genes are TRBV28 and TRBJ2-2; TCRdb's D call, TRBD2, is unchecked because there is no DNA. Germline assignment: CDR1 MDHEN and CDR2 SYDVKM. The CDR3 runs to 17 residues.

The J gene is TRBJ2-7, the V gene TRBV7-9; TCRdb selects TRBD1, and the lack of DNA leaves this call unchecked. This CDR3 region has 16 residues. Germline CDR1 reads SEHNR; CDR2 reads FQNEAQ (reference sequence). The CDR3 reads CASSLGLGQSSYEQYF.

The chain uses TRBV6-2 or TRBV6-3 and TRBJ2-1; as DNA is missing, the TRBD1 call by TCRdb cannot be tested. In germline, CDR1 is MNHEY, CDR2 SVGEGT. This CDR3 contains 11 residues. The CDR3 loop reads CASSYSGTAFF.

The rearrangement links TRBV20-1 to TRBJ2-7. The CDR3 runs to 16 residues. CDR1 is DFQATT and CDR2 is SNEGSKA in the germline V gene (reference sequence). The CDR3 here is CSARESMTAFLYEQYF.

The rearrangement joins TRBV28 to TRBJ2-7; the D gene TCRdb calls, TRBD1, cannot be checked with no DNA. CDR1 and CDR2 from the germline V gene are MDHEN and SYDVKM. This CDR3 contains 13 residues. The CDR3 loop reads CASGGQIFYEQYF.

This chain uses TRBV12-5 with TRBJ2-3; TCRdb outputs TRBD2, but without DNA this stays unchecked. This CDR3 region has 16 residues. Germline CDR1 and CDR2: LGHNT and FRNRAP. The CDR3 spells CASGLLLSGSTDTQYF.

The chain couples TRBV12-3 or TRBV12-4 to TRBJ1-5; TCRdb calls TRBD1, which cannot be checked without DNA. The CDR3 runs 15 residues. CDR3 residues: CASSLGQELYKPQHF.

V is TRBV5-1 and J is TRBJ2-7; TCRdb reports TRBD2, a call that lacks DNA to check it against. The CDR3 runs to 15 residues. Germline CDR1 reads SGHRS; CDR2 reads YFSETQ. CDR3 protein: CASSLQGGGSYEQYF.

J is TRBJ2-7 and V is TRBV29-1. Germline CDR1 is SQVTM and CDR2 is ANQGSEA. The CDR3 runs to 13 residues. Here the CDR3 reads CSVEAGDSYEQYF.

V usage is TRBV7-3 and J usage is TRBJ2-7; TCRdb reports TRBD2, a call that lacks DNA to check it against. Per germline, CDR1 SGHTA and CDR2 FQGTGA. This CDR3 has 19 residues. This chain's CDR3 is CASSYPTRATCGTDYEQYF.

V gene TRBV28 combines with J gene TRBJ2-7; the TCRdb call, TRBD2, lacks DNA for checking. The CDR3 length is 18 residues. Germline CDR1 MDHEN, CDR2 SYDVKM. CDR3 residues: CASSLCLGDTLPSYEQYF.